The 30 T cell receptor beta chains below come from one sample, sequenced in a study of T cell changes during pregnancy in multiple sclerosis. TCRdb's table, derived via immunoSEQ multiplex PCR, lists solely in-frame clones and lacks some. This sample carries 70,000 to 85,000 clones, about 90% of them seen once, and the ten largest clones take more than 1.4%. This specimen consisted of peripheral blood, obtained before pregnancy. These receptors came from a female donor with multiple sclerosis, enrolled in a pregnancy study.

The CDR3 region is CASSLSFGQYEAFF. CDR3 nucleotides: TGTGCCAGCAGTTTATCTTTCGGACAGTATGAAGCTTTCTTT. This chain uses TRBV27 with TRBJ1-1; perhaps TRBD1 as D (6 bases). This CDR3 has 14 amino acids. Germline values: CDR1 MNHEY, CDR2 SMNVEV (reference sequence). The V gene lost 0 bases and the J gene lost 7 bases, with 12 bases spanning the gap.

To note about this clone: The identical CDR3 is also encoded by other nucleotide sequences in the sample. The rearrangement joins TRBV27 to TRBJ2-6, with 7 positions matching TRBD2. Trimming cost V 3 bases and J 1 base; bases outside gene matches: 0. This CDR3 has 15 residues. The V gene's germline CDR1 is MNHEY and CDR2 SMNVEV (reference sequence). In DNA form, the CDR3 reads TGTGCCAGCAGTTTGGGGGGGTCTGGGGCCAACGTCCTGACTTTC. This encodes CASSLGGSGANVLTF.

This clone was observed once. V is TRBV29-1 and J is TRBJ2-1; D might be TRBD2 (7 bases). The CDR3 length is 13 residues. V lost 4 bases and J lost 3, with 10 bases in between. Germline V lookup: CDR1 SQVTM, CDR2 ANQGSEA. CDR3 loop: CSVGGGLYNEQFF. The CDR3 DNA sequence: TGCAGCGTTGGGGGGGGCCTCTACAATGAGCAGTTCTTC.

To note about this clone: At one of its ends the junction is not consistent with the germline gene, which may arise from a read error. This chain links TRBV7-7 with TRBJ2-5; the D gene is possibly TRBD2 (6 bases). This CDR3 spans 15 amino acids. Looked up from germline, CDR1 is SSHAT and CDR2 is FNYEAQ (reference sequence). This chain's CDR3 is CASSLGWGVQETQYF. CDR3 nucleotides: TGTGCTAGCAGCTTAGGTTGGGGGGTTCAAGAGACCCAGTACTTC.

This sequence joins TRBV18 and TRBJ1-2; 10 bases map to TRBD1. The germline gives CDR1 KGHSH, CDR2 LQKENI. This CDR3 is 14 amino acids long. With 4 bases clipped from V and 5 bases from J, the junction kept 4 bases outside the gene matches. The CDR3 spells CASSQPGQGYGYTF. CDR3 nucleotides: TGTGCCAGCTCACAACCGGGACAGGGGTATGGCTACACCTTC. The full variable domain, with the rest looked up from reference TRBV18 and TRBJ1-2, is NAGVMQNPRHLVRRRGQEARLRCSPMKGHSHVYWYRQLPEEGLKFMVYLQKENIIDESGMPKERFSAEFPKEGPSILRIQQVVRGDSAAYFCASSQPGQGYGYTFGSGTRLTVV.

V gene TRBV18 combines with J gene TRBJ2-3; 7 bases agree with TRBD1. This CDR3 is 14 amino acids long. The J segment lost 2 bases and the V segment lost 3 bases, leaving 2 bases of the junction unmatched. The germline CDR1 and CDR2 sequences are KGHSH and LQKENI. The CDR3 region has the DNA TGTGCCAGCTCACCGGGACAGTCCACAGATACGCAGTATTTT. It yields the protein CASSPGQSTDTQYF.

The rearrangement joins TRBV5-8 to TRBJ1-1; TRBD1 aligns across 7 bases. The germline gives CDR1 SGHTS, CDR2 YDEGEE. This CDR3 comprises 14 residues. V shed 4 bases, J shed 5 bases, and the junction held 8 bases outside the gene matches. In nucleotides, the CDR3 is TGTGCCAGCAGCCCGAGACAGGGCGGGACTGAAGCTTTCTTT. It translates to CASSPRQGGTEAFF.

The chain has TRBV2 and TRBJ1-5; no definite D call. Germline V lookup: CDR1 SNHLY, CDR2 FYNNEI. Trimming took off 3 bases at V and 5 bases at J, with 11 bases between the two ends. The CDR3 is 14 amino acids. This chain's CDR3 is CASSEELLDQPQHF. CDR3 in DNA: TGTGCCAGCAGTGAGGAGCTTTTGGATCAGCCCCAGCATTTT.

This chain links TRBV2 with TRBJ1-2; 8 nucleotides align to TRBD1. Germline trimming cut 8 bases from V and 4 bases from J; bases unmatched to any gene: 3. The CDR3 has 12 amino acids. In germline, CDR1 is SNHLY, CDR2 FYNNEI. The CDR3 region has the DNA TGTGCCAGCCAGGGGGCCCTCTATGGCTACACCTTC. Translating it yields CASQGALYGYTF.

V and J are TRBV13 and TRBJ1-2, with 8 bases that match TRBD1. J lost 7 bases, V lost 5 bases, and 9 bases had no gene match. There are 14 residues in the CDR3. CDR1 PRHDT and CDR2 FYEKMQ come from the germline V gene (reference sequence). The CDR3 region has the DNA TGTGCCAGCAGCCGGGGACAGGAGGCGACTGGCTACACCTTC. This codes for CASSRGQEATGYTF.

The V and J genes are TRBV18 and TRBJ1-3, with D possibly being TRBD1 (6 bases). Trimming shortened V by 2 bases and J by 8 bases, and 13 bases separated the two germline ends. Germline-derived CDR1 and CDR2 are KGHSH and LQKENI. This CDR3 has 14 amino acids. This CDR3 is CASSPSGVPDTIYF. The CDR3 DNA follows: TGTGCCAGCTCACCATCAGGGGTACCGGACACCATATATTTT.

This chain uses TRBV18 with TRBJ1-1, with a tentative D call TRBD1 (5 bases). This CDR3 spans 14 amino acids. The V end lost 0 bases, the J end lost 5 bases, and 10 bases lay between the germline ends. CDR1 KGHSH and CDR2 LQKENI come from the germline V gene. This CDR3 is CASSPPSRVTEAFF. The CDR3 nucleotides read TGTGCCAGCTCACCACCGAGCAGGGTAACTGAAGCTTTCTTT.

The chain carries TRBV7-6 and TRBJ2-1; D gene ambiguous. The V end was cut by 3 bases, the J end by 9 bases, with 12 bases between. The germline CDR1 and CDR2 sequences are SGHVS and FNYEAQ. CDR3 length equals 13 residues. The CDR3: CASSFPSTTEQFF. DNA for the CDR3: TGTGCCAGCAGCTTCCCCAGCACTACTGAGCAGTTCTTC.

The V and J genes are TRBV6-1 and TRBJ2-7; 8 nucleotides agree with TRBD1. The CDR3 covers 14 residues. The germline gives CDR1 MNHNS, CDR2 SASEGT. The ends lost 6 bases at V and 0 bases at J; junction bases unmatched: 4. The CDR3: CASRRTGTSYEQYF. The CDR3 DNA reads as TGTGCCAGCAGAAGGACAGGGACCTCCTACGAGCAGTACTTC.

J is TRBJ1-6 and V is TRBV2; D gene uncertain. Germline CDR1 SNHLY, CDR2 FYNNEI. The V end lost 0 bases, the J end lost 6 bases, and 15 bases lay between the germline ends. The CDR3 is made up of 17 amino acids. Here the CDR3 reads CASSEALSGTINSPLHF. CDR3 sequence (DNA): TGTGCCAGCAGTGAAGCGCTTTCGGGAACAATTAATTCACCCCTCCACTTT.

The rearrangement joins TRBV1 to TRBJ2-5; TRBD1 is the table's D call, not checked against the DNA. TRBV1 is a known pseudogene. The CDR3 totals 17 residues. The CDR3 spells CTSSQDRVGGQGETQYF. The CDR3 coding sequence is TGCACCAGCAGCCAAGATCGGGTCGGGGGACAGGGGGAGACCCAGTACTTC.

V is TRBV7-8 and J is TRBJ2-5, with 7 bases identical to TRBD1. Germline V gives CDR1 SGHVS, CDR2 FQNEAQ. Unmatched junction bases numbered 10, after V lost 5 bases and J lost 1 base. The CDR3 is 16 residues long. The CDR3 DNA sequence: TGTGCCAGCAGCCTAAACAATGACAGGGTCCAAGAGACCCAGTACTTC. This translates into CASSLNNDRVQETQYF.

The gene calls are TRBV9 and TRBJ2-2, with TRBD2 identical over 7 bases. CDR1 is SGDLS and CDR2 is YYNGEE in the germline V gene. This CDR3 is built from 16 residues. V dropped 3 bases and J dropped 1; count of bases not matched to a gene: 6. The DNA for the CDR3 is TGTGCCAGCAGCGACGTCGGGGGGAAGAACACCGGGGAGCTGTTTTTT. Translated, it gives CASSDVGGKNTGELFF.

This clone occurred a few times. The chain has TRBV7-9 and TRBJ2-2, with 7 bases matching TRBD1. J was trimmed by 1 base and V by 4 bases; bases with no gene match: 15. Germline-derived CDR1 and CDR2 are SEHNR and FQNEAQ (reference sequence). The CDR3 has 19 amino acids. CDR3 DNA: TGTGCCAGCAGCTCCGTTCGATTCGAGGGGACAGAGAACACCGGGGAGCTGTTTTTT. Protein sequence: CASSSVRFEGTENTGELFF.

This clone was seen a handful of times. The J gene is TRBJ1-2, the V gene TRBV4-1; 10 bases are shared with TRBD1. With 4 bases clipped from V and 0 bases from J, the junction kept 8 bases outside the gene matches. Per the germline V gene, CDR1 is MGHRA and CDR2 is YSYEKL. This CDR3 contains 17 residues. This CDR3 reads CASSPSDRGRANYGYTF. CDR3 DNA: TGCGCCAGCAGCCCAAGCGACAGGGGGCGAGCTAACTATGGCTACACCTTC.

The CDR3 protein is CSGGLLKGRLGGYTF. The CDR3 nucleotides read TGCAGCGGGGGACTCCTAAAAGGTAGGTTGGGTGGCTACACCTTC. The chain joins TRBV29-1 to TRBJ1-2; D might be TRBD1 (5 bases). The CDR3 spans 15 residues. The V and J ends lost 7 bases and 7 bases respectively, with 25 bases between them. Germline assignment: CDR1 SQVTM and CDR2 ANQGSEA.

This rearrangement joins TRBV9 to TRBJ1-1; D might be TRBD1 (5 bases). Trimming took 4 bases from V and 1 from J, leaving 11 bases between them. The CDR3 runs to 14 residues. In germline, CDR1 is SGDLS, CDR2 YYNGEE. The CDR3 sequence is CASSHNTGNTEAFF. CDR3 DNA: TGTGCCAGCAGCCACAACACAGGGAACACTGAAGCTTTCTTT.

The count of this clone is one. V is TRBV5-4 and J is TRBJ2-2, with 9 bases fitting TRBD2. The V gene's germline CDR1 is SGHNT and CDR2 YYREEE (reference sequence). This CDR3 spans 17 amino acids. Unmatched junction bases numbered 7, after V lost 0 bases and J lost 4 bases. The CDR3 sequence: CASSLGVAGAITGELFF. For the CDR3, the DNA is TGTGCCAGCAGCTTGGGGGTAGCGGGGGCCATCACCGGGGAGCTGTTTTTT.

The chain recombines TRBV25-1 with TRBJ2-5, with 10 positions matching TRBD2. The germline V gene has CDR1 MGHDK and CDR2 SYGVNS. The CDR3 has 18 residues. J lost 4 bases, V lost 1 base, and 12 bases had no gene match. CDR3 bases: TGTGCCAGCAGTGAATCCGGCAGTGGGCTAGCGGGGGTAGAGACCCAGTACTTC. Translated, it gives CASSESGSGLAGVETQYF.

This clone came up a few times. The junction shows a germline mismatch at one end, possibly a read error. This rearrangement joins TRBV7-7 to TRBJ2-2; D not resolved. This CDR3 contains 13 residues. Germline CDR1 and CDR2: SSHAT and FNYEAQ (reference sequence). CDR3 region: CASSSGNTGELFF. The CDR3 DNA reads as TGTGCTAGCAGCTCAGGGAACACCGGGGAGCTGTTTTTT.

This clone appeared a few times. The gene calls are TRBV14 and TRBJ1-6; 9 nucleotides align to TRBD1. The J segment lost 9 bases and the V segment lost 4 bases, leaving 7 bases of the junction unmatched. The CDR3 sequence is 15 residues long. Germline V lookup: CDR1 SGHDN, CDR2 FVKESK. CDR3 coding DNA: TGTGCCAGCAGCCTAAGGACAGGGGCTGGTTCACCCCTCCACTTT. It encodes CASSLRTGAGSPLHF.

The CDR3 nucleotides read TGTGCCAGCAGCTCTGAAGGGGGACACTACAATGAGCAGTTCTTC. It yields the protein CASSSEGGHYNEQFF. V gene TRBV9 combines with J gene TRBJ2-1; TRBD1 is a possible D gene (6 bases). The V end was cut by 4 bases, the J end by 3 bases, with 14 bases between. Germline values: CDR1 SGDLS, CDR2 YYNGEE. CDR3 length: 15 amino acids.

The V call is TRBV6-4, the J call TRBJ1-3, with unresolved D. The germline V gene encodes CDR1 MRHNA and CDR2 SNTAGT. Trimming shortened V by 7 bases and J by 1 base, and 11 bases separated the two germline ends. The CDR3 runs to 14 residues. Here the CDR3 reads CASTNRGSGNTIYF. Here the CDR3 DNA reads TGTGCCAGCACCAACCGAGGGTCTGGAAACACCATATATTTT.

This chain connects TRBV10-3 to TRBJ2-1, with TRBD1 identical over 7 bases. The CDR3 extends over 13 amino acids. CDR1 ENHRY and CDR2 SYGVKD come from the germline V gene. The V segment lost 6 bases and the J segment 7 bases; nucleotides outside the gene matches: 6. The CDR3 nucleotides are TGTGCCATCAGAACAGGGGCGTCAAATGAGCAGTTCTTC. It is translated as CAIRTGASNEQFF.

J is TRBJ1-5 and V is TRBV27, with unresolved D. This CDR3 comprises 14 residues. From germline, CDR1 is MNHEY and CDR2 SMNVEV (reference sequence). The V end was cut by 4 bases, the J end by 4 bases, with 11 bases between. The CDR3: CASSSTAGNQPQHF. DNA for the CDR3: TGTGCCAGCAGTTCAACGGCGGGGAATCAGCCCCAGCATTTT.